This is a list of T cell receptor beta chains from one sample in a study of T cell responses to AZD1222 COVID-19 vaccine. Repertoires were generated with immunoSEQ multiplex PCR, while TCRdb's copy carries only in-frame clones and drops some. The sample lists approximately 100,000 clones, 90% occurring once. The source was peripheral blood, collected on day 0 of AZD1222 vaccination. These TCRs come from an adult in good health. Both conserved end residues are part of each CDR3. Each record gives: V gene, J gene, CDR3 protein.

TRBV28	TRBJ2-3	CASSLLAGDTQYF
TRBV18	TRBJ2-3	CASSRGVAGLSTDTQYF
TRBV11-2	TRBJ2-7	CASSLELEFEQYF
TRBV28	TRBJ1-1	CASRANTEAFF
TRBV3-1/TRBV3-2	TRBJ1-6	CASSQDWPNPGGYSPLHF
TRBV4-1	TRBJ1-4	CASSQVGRSTNEKLFF
TRBV4-1	TRBJ2-1	CASSQVRGGSYNEQFF
TRBV3-1/TRBV3-2	TRBJ2-4	CASSQDGTLLAKNIQYF
TRBV11-3	TRBJ2-2	CASSRTGTVTGELFF
TRBV3-1/TRBV3-2	TRBJ1-2	CASSQEDSGHYGYTF
TRBV2	TRBJ1-1	CASSEGTQAFF
TRBV28	TRBJ1-3	CASSSPWGQGGRDTIYF
TRBV5-1	TRBJ2-1	CASSLTSLGNEQFF
TRBV27	TRBJ2-3	CASSTPTGPPEGTDTQYF
TRBV5-5	TRBJ1-2	CASSPGAGNYGYTF
TRBV10-3	TRBJ1-1	CATGGRDRDQSEAFF
TRBV7-9	TRBJ1-6	CASSEQEGSPLHF
TRBV27	TRBJ1-6	CASTVGTGGPYNSPLHF
TRBV10-3	TRBJ1-5	CAISESGIRNQPQHF
TRBV19	TRBJ2-5	CASRDRKETQYF
TRBV5-1	TRBJ2-2	CASSLIGTGELFF
TRBV11-2	TRBJ2-2	CASSRGQSNTGELFF
TRBV5-1	TRBJ1-3	CASSLAVGQGSGNTIYF
TRBV6-5	TRBJ2-7	CASIMEDPAYEQYF
TRBV27	TRBJ2-2	CASSAARTGELFF
TRBV28	TRBJ2-1	CASSYPTLNNEQFF
TRBV2	TRBJ2-5	CASGEQETQYF